This passage covers 10 T cell receptor beta chains from one sample sequenced in a study of patients and donors after allogeneic stem cell transplantation. TCRdb reanalysed the RT-PCR reads using MiXCR and keeps one entry per CDR3 protein. The table includes roughly 940,000 distinct CDR3 sequences, over 15% detected once. The material sequenced was blood, either unsorted or a sorted T cell fraction (not recorded which). The source is a human donor who was either an allogeneic HSCT recipient or a stem cell or donor lymphocyte infusion donor (not recorded which). It is not recorded whose cells these are; they may come from a transplant donor.

This clonotype was counted ten times or more. V and J are TRBV5-1 and TRBJ2-3, with 7 bases lining up with TRBD1. J was trimmed by 1 base and V by 3 bases; bases with no gene match: 2. The CDR3 runs to 14 residues. Germline V gene data show CDR1 as SGHRS and CDR2 as YFSETQ. CDR3 nucleotides: TGCGCCAGCAGCTCCGGGACAGGCACAGATACGCAGTATTTT. Translation: CASSSGTGTDTQYF.

This clonotype was observed a handful of times. The chain is built from TRBV6-2 or TRBV6-3 and TRBJ2-7, with D possibly being TRBD2 (5 bases). Trimming took 8 bases from V and 2 from J, leaving 10 bases between them. Per the germline V gene, CDR1 is MNHEY and CDR2 is SVGEGT. The CDR3 length is 12 residues. For the CDR3, the DNA is TGTGCCAGCCGTGAGGGCCCCTACGAGCAGTACTTC. Its protein is CASREGPYEQYF.

This clonotype was recorded at least ten times. The genes are TRBV20-1 and TRBJ2-2; D possibly uses TRBD1 or TRBD2 (5 bases each). V dropped 5 bases and J dropped 5 bases, with 12 bases sitting between them. This CDR3 is 13 amino acids long. CDR1 is DFQATT, CDR2 SNEGSKA, per germline (reference sequence). This chain's CDR3 is CSALRGSTGELFF. CDR3 nucleotides: TGCAGTGCTCTCCGGGGCTCGACCGGGGAGCTGTTTTTT.

V is TRBV30 and J is TRBJ1-1, with unresolved D. The CDR3 sequence is 14 residues long. CDR1 is GTSNPN and CDR2 is SVGIG in the germline V gene (reference sequence). V was clipped by 5 bases and J by 0 bases, with 13 bases between them. The CDR3: CAWANSNMNTEAFF. CDR3 in DNA: TGTGCCTGGGCGAACAGCAACATGAACACTGAAGCTTTCTTT.

This clonotype has a count of ten or more. This chain joins TRBV12-3 or TRBV12-4 and TRBJ2-1; 7 bases match TRBD2. Trimming cost V 5 bases and J 10 bases; bases outside gene matches: 14. The length of the CDR3 is 15 residues. Here the CDR3 reads CASSPNGRAGREQFF. The DNA of the CDR3 is TGTGCCAGCAGTCCCAATGGGAGGGCAGGGCGCGAGCAGTTCTTC.

The table lists this clonotype with a few counts. This chain uses TRBV12-5 with TRBJ1-1; unclear D gene. Trimming stripped 6 bases from V and 6 bases from J, with 8 bases between. The CDR3 sequence is 11 residues long. Germline loops: CDR1 LGHNT, CDR2 FRNRAP. For the CDR3, the DNA is TGTGCTAGTGGCTGGGGTGCTGAAGCTTTCTTT. Translated: CASGWGAEAFF.

This clonotype was seen repeatedly, ten times or more. The J gene is TRBJ2-5, the V gene TRBV12-3 or TRBV12-4, with a weak D call TRBD1 (5 bases). The germline V and J ends were trimmed by 4 bases and 1 base, with 10 bases remaining between them. The CDR3 spans 14 residues. Here the CDR3 reads CASSSKDIQETQYF. The CDR3 DNA is TGTGCCAGCAGTTCGAAGGACATCCAAGAGACCCAGTACTTC.

This clonotype was seen many times. The chain uses TRBV10-3 and TRBJ2-5; maybe TRBD1 (6 bases). The germline V and J ends were trimmed by 4 bases and 2 bases, with 14 bases remaining between them. Germline-derived CDR1 and CDR2 are ENHRY and SYGVKD. CDR3 size: 15 residues. The CDR3 DNA follows: TGTGCCATCAGTGGAGATTGGGACATTCAAGAGACCCAGTACTTC. Residues: CAISGDWDIQETQYF.

The chain is built from TRBV30 and TRBJ1-2, with TRBD1 matching over 11 bases. In germline, CDR1 is GTSNPN, CDR2 SVGIG (reference sequence). With 3 bases clipped from V and 2 bases from J, the junction kept 2 bases outside the gene matches. The CDR3 loop spans 14 amino acids. The CDR3 DNA reads as TGTGCCTGGAGAGGGGACAGGGGGAACTATGGCTACACCTTC. Translating it yields CAWRGDRGNYGYTF. The full variable domain, completed using reference TRBV30 and TRBJ1-2, is SQTIHQWPATLVQPVGSPLSLECTVEGTSNPNLYWYRQAAGRGLQLLFYSVGIGQISSEVPQNLSASRPQDRQFILSSKKLLLSDSGFYLCAWRGDRGNYGYTFGSGTRLTVV.

This clonotype was observed many times. The V gene is TRBV10-3, the J gene TRBJ1-2, with D uncertain. The germline V gene has CDR1 ENHRY and CDR2 SYGVKD. Trimming removed 6 bases from V and 0 bases from J, with 8 bases in between. The CDR3 has 13 residues. The CDR3 reads CAISGKANYGYTF. The CDR3 DNA reads TGTGCCATCAGCGGAAAAGCTAACTATGGCTACACCTTC.